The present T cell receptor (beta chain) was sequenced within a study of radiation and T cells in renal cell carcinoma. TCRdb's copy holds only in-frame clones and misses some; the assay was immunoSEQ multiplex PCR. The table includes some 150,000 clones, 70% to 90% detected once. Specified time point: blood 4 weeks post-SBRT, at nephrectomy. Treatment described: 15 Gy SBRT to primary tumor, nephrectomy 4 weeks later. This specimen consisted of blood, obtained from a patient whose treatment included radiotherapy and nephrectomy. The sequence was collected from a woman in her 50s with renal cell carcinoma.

The CDR3 spells CASSLGARGSNQPQHF. In DNA, the CDR3 is TGTGCCAGCAGCTTAGGGGCCAGGGGAAGCAATCAGCCCCAGCATTTT. The chain couples TRBV7-2 to TRBJ1-5, with D perhaps TRBD1 (6 bases). Per germline, CDR1 SGHTA and CDR2 FQGNSA. Trimming stripped 1 base from V and 1 base from J, with 11 bases between. The CDR3 has 16 residues.